Many counts were recorded for the clone carrying this T cell receptor (beta chain). Antigen: not known. The data belong to a study of identical twins. The study, taken as a whole, reports: For out-of-frame alpha sequences shared by twins, low generation probability was in excess.

Using its own MiXCR run on the 5' RACE reads, TCRdb lists one record per CDR3 protein. This sample has about 470,000 distinct CDR3 sequences, with about 24% found just once. The V end lost 0 bases, the J end lost 3 bases, and 9 bases lay between the germline ends. Per germline, CDR1 LNHNV and CDR2 YYDKDF (reference sequence). The length of the CDR3 is 15 residues. These sequences were also reported in another study, on T cells expressing NK-cell markers.

Sample: CD4+ T cells sorted from blood. The V call is TRBV15, the J call TRBJ1-5; possible D gene TRBD1, 5 bases. The source is a woman aged 18-29 years in good health. The CDR3 sequence is CATSRDKGYNQPQHF. The DNA of the CDR3 is TGTGCCACCAGCAGAGATAAGGGGTACAATCAGCCCCAGCATTTT. The variable domain in full, completed from reference TRBV15 and TRBJ1-5, reads DAMVIQNPRYQVTQFGKPVTLSCSQTLNHNVMYWYQQKSSQAPKLLFHYYDKDFNNEADTPDNFQSRRPNTSFCFLDIRSPGLGDTAMYLCATSRDKGYNQPQHFGDGTRLSIL.